This paragraph reports one T cell receptor (beta chain). The sample is drawn from a study of regulatory T cells in long-lasting Graves disease. Germline lookup yields CDR1 SGHRS and CDR2 YFSETQ. The CDR3 is made up of 14 amino acids. The J segment lost 3 bases and the V segment lost 6 bases, leaving 7 bases of the junction unmatched. For TCR beta, libraries came from iRepertoire HTBI primers and Arm-PCR of CDR3 regions. TCRdb fed the multiplex PCR reads into MiXCR, producing one record per CDR3 protein. The sample shows about 470,000 distinct CDR3 sequences, under 25% of them seen only once. Time point meaning: persistent/refractory GD, antithyroid drugs over 5 years with positive TRAb. Construction of the TCR library relied on RNA isolated from PBMCs.

The sequences come from peripheral blood mononuclear cells (PBMCs), collected when the disease was refractory, from a patient treated with antithyroid drugs. This chain links TRBV5-1 with TRBJ2-7, with 9 bases fitting TRBD1. This TCR came from a female donor with Graves disease. The CDR3 nucleotides are TGCGCCAGCACCTGGGGACAGGGACTCTACGAGCAGTACTTC. Translation gives CASTWGQGLYEQYF. Drawing the rest from reference TRBV5-1 and TRBJ2-7, the complete variable domain is KAGVTQTPRYLIKTRGQQVTLSCSPISGHRSVSWYQQTPGQGLQFLFEYFSETQRNKGNFPGRFSGRQFSNSRSEMNVSTLELGDSALYLCASTWGQGLYEQYFGPGTRLTVT.